Below are 13 T cell receptor beta chains sequenced from a single sample in a study of cytomegalovirus exposure and HLA in healthy donors. Some clones are missing from TCRdb's copy, which holds only in-frame ones; the method was immunoSEQ multiplex PCR. The sample carries about 190,000 clones, 80% to 85% recorded once. Sequencing was performed on PBMCs. The receptors come from a woman in her late teens or twenties in good health and CMV-seropositive.

A single count supports this clone. The rearrangement uses TRBV5-1 and TRBJ2-3; no clear D gene. CDR3 size: 15 residues. Germline CDR1 and CDR2: SGHRS and YFSETQ. Trimming removed 1 base from V and 2 bases from J, with 11 bases in between. CDR3 DNA: TGCGCCAGCAGCTTGAGTTTTGGCAACACAGATACGCAGTATTTT. Translating it yields CASSLSFGNTDTQYF.

This sequence joins TRBV6-5 and TRBJ2-7; D perhaps matches TRBD2 (6 bases). Germline V gene data show CDR1 as MNHEY and CDR2 as SVGAGI. V lost 9 bases and J 9 bases, leaving 18 bases between the germline ends. The CDR3 extends over 12 amino acids. The CDR3 region has the DNA TGTGCCAGTAGGGTAGCTGGCGGGGTGCAGTACTTC. As protein: CASRVAGGVQYF.

The chain has TRBV6-4 and TRBJ2-6, with 9 bases lining up with TRBD1. Germline-derived CDR1 and CDR2 are MRHNA and SNTAGT. The CDR3 covers 17 residues. With V trimmed by 5 bases and J by 4 bases, 9 bases remained unmatched. The CDR3 region is CASSTGTGRPGANVLTF. The CDR3 nucleotides read TGTGCCAGCAGTACCGGGACAGGGAGGCCCGGGGCCAACGTCCTGACTTTC.

The chain is built from TRBV6-5 and TRBJ1-2, with 7 bases fitting TRBD1. The CDR3 spans 13 residues. Trimming cost V 6 bases and J 1 base; bases outside gene matches: 2. CDR1 MNHEY and CDR2 SVGAGI come from the germline V gene. The CDR3, as DNA: TGTGCCAGCAGGGGGACAGTTAACTATGGCTACACCTTC. It is translated as CASRGTVNYGYTF.

This clone was found many times. The chain has TRBV6-5 and TRBJ1-2; tentatively, D is TRBD1 (6 bases). Trimming took 6 bases from V and 4 from J, leaving 15 bases between them. Germline CDR1 is MNHEY and CDR2 is SVGAGI. The CDR3 extends over 14 amino acids. CDR3 in amino acids: CASRAPQGPYGYTF. The CDR3 nucleotides read TGTGCCAGCAGGGCCCCACAGGGCCCCTATGGCTACACCTTC.

This clone was detected only once. The V call is TRBV7-2, the J call TRBJ2-3; 12 bases agree with TRBD2. The CDR3 extends over 17 amino acids. Per the germline V gene, CDR1 is SGHTA and CDR2 is FQGNSA. V lost 3 bases to trimming and J lost 6 bases; unmatched junction nucleotides: 10. The CDR3 spells CASSFWTSGVGGDTQYF. The CDR3 nucleotides read TGTGCCAGCAGCTTCTGGACTAGCGGGGTTGGCGGGGATACGCAGTATTTT.

The chain is built from TRBV19 and TRBJ1-1, with no clear D. Germline V gene data show CDR1 as LNHDA and CDR2 as SQIVND (reference sequence). The CDR3 consists of 12 residues. With 10 bases removed from V and 2 bases from J, the gap between germline ends came to 11 bases. The CDR3, as DNA: TGTGCCACCCGCCACAGCAACACTGAAGCTTTCTTT. Protein product: CATRHSNTEAFF.

The table lists this clone with a count of one. J is TRBJ1-4 and V is TRBV7-9; D not certain. CDR3 size: 15 residues. CDR1 is SEHNR and CDR2 is FQNEAQ in the germline V gene (reference sequence). Trimming cost V 7 bases and J 8 bases, with 20 bases left between them. The CDR3 coding sequence is TGTGCCAGCAAGGGAGACGGAGTAATGCGGGAAAAACTGTTTTTT. It yields the protein CASKGDGVMREKLFF.

This clone appeared once. J is TRBJ1-6 and V is TRBV7-8, with D maybe TRBD1 (5 bases). The germline V gene encodes CDR1 SGHVS and CDR2 FQNEAQ. V lost 6 bases and J 0 bases, leaving 18 bases between the germline ends. This CDR3 contains 18 residues. The CDR3 DNA reads as TGTGCCAGCAGTAAGATACAGGTTTCCAGCTCCTATAATTCACCCCTCCACTTT. As protein: CASSKIQVSSSYNSPLHF. Full variable domain (outside the CDR3, taken from reference TRBV7-8 and TRBJ1-6): GAGVSQSPRYKVAKRGQDVALRCDPISGHVSLFWYQQALGQGPEFLTYFQNEAQLDKSGLPSDRFFAERPEGSVSTLKIQRTQQEDSAVYLCASSKIQVSSSYNSPLHFGNGTRLTVT.

The chain recombines TRBV6-1 with TRBJ1-3; D may be TRBD1 (5 bases). Germline-derived CDR1 and CDR2 are MNHNS and SASEGT. Deletions cut 6 bases from V and 0 bases from J, with 9 bases between. The CDR3 contains 14 residues. The CDR3 DNA is TGTGCCAGCAGGGCCGGGGGCTCTGGAAACACCATATATTTT. Its protein product is CASRAGGSGNTIYF.

V usage is TRBV19 and J usage is TRBJ2-6; TRBD1 agrees at 11 bases. Germline CDR1 LNHDA, CDR2 SQIVND (reference sequence). After removal of 8 bases from V and 2 bases from J, the junction contained 8 bases not matched to a gene. The CDR3 has 17 amino acids. The CDR3: CASSLGQGAAGANVLTF. CDR3 in DNA: TGTGCCAGTTCCCTAGGACAGGGGGCAGCTGGGGCCAACGTCCTGACTTTC.

The chain combines TRBV25-1 with TRBJ1-6, with TRBD1 as a possible D gene (6 bases). Germline CDR1 reads MGHDK; CDR2 reads SYGVNS. V gave up 1 base and J gave up 7 bases, with 11 bases separating them. The CDR3 is 15 residues long. For the CDR3, the DNA is TGTGCCAGCAGTGAATTGAGGGGGACGAATTCACCCCTCCACTTT. It codes for CASSELRGTNSPLHF.

This chain uses TRBV12-2 with TRBJ2-7; TRBD1, the D gene given by the table, was not confirmed from the DNA. TRBV12-2 is reported as a pseudogene. The length of the CDR3 is 15 residues. The CDR3 DNA follows: TGTGCAAGTCGCTTACTTCAGGGCACCGCCTACGAGCAGTACTTC. Encoded protein: CASRLLQGTAYEQYF.